Shown below are 4 T cell receptor beta chains from a single sample sequenced in a study of shared clonotypes between healthy human individuals. The repertoire was sequenced with immunoSEQ multiplex PCR; TCRdb's copy has only in-frame clones and lacks some. The sample records around 500,000 clones, less than 80% being singletons. The sequenced material came from PBMCs. The receptors stem from a woman aged 40 to 50 in good health. Some clones in this sample may be carry-over from other donors' samples.

This chain connects TRBV4-1 to TRBJ2-2, with D hard to call. CDR1 is MGHRA, CDR2 YSYEKL, per germline. V was shortened by 1 base and J by 4 bases, with 10 bases between the two germline ends. This CDR3 spans 15 amino acids. The CDR3 spells CASSQAQLITGELFF. The CDR3 nucleotides are TGCGCCAGCAGCCAAGCACAACTAATCACCGGGGAGCTGTTTTTT.

The V gene is TRBV28, the J gene TRBJ1-2, with no clear D. Trimming took off 6 bases at V and 5 bases at J, with 13 bases between the two ends. Germline-derived CDR1 and CDR2 are MDHEN and SYDVKM. The CDR3 is made up of 13 amino acids. The DNA for the CDR3 is TGTGCCAGCAGCCCCCCCTCCGGTTATGGCTACACCTTC. It encodes CASSPPSGYGYTF.

The chain uses TRBV7-2 and TRBJ2-7, with TRBD2 matching 7 bases. Germline CDR1 reads SGHTA; CDR2 reads FQGNSA. The J segment lost 6 bases and the V segment lost 5 bases, leaving 13 bases of the junction unmatched. CDR3 length: 15 residues. The CDR3 spells CASSALWRAGVEQYF. Written as DNA, the CDR3 is TGTGCCAGCAGCGCCTTGTGGCGGGCGGGAGTCGAGCAGTACTTC.

Note on this clone: A read error may explain this, as a much larger clone is one base away. V and J are TRBV5-6 and TRBJ2-2, with TRBD1 matching 8 bases. This CDR3 comprises 17 residues. V shed 0 bases, J shed 7 bases, and the junction held 11 bases outside the gene matches. Germline CDR1 SGHDT, CDR2 YYEEEE. The CDR3 spells CASSLAGEQGAIGELFF. CDR3 in DNA: TGTGCCAGCAGCTTGGCCGGGGAGCAGGGGGCCATCGGGGAGCTGTTTTTT.